The next 20 T cell receptor beta chains were all read from a single sample in a study of T-cell reconstitution after alpha-beta-depleted transplantation in children. Unique molecular identifiers were incorporated during preparation of the TCRbeta library. In TCRdb, the PCR reads were re-called with MiXCR into one record per CDR3 protein. The sample lists about 690,000 distinct CDR3 sequences, 16% seen once, with 1.1% in the top ten. The material was PBMCs from the stem cell graft donor, obtained from the stem cell graft. The origin of the receptors is a human donor who donated a stem cell graft to a child with acute myeloid leukemia.

This clonotype was counted ten times or more. The rearrangement joins TRBV20-1 to TRBJ1-6, with D unclear. Germline V gene sequence: CDR1 DFQATT, CDR2 SNEGSKA (reference sequence). The CDR3 spans 17 residues. With 2 bases removed from V and 8 bases from J, the gap between germline ends came to 22 bases. For the CDR3, the DNA is TGCAGTGCTAGAAGGCCTTCTGGGGTTGGCGGATATTCACCCCTCCACTTT. Its translation: CSARRPSGVGGYSPLHF.

This clonotype was seen at least ten times. This chain connects TRBV4-3 to TRBJ2-3, with D perhaps matching TRBD1 or TRBD2 (5 bases each). Germline-derived CDR1 and CDR2 are LGHNA and YSLEER. The CDR3 is made up of 17 amino acids. The V and J ends lost 3 bases and 3 bases respectively, with 19 bases between them. The CDR3 protein is CASSHPRGSSGTDTQYF. The CDR3, as DNA: TGCGCCAGCAGCCACCCACGGGGCTCCTCCGGGACAGATACGCAGTATTTT.

This clonotype was seen many times. The genes are TRBV29-1 and TRBJ2-1; 12 bases are a match to TRBD2. Trimming removed 3 bases from V and 4 bases from J; junction bases left unmatched: 7. The V gene's germline CDR1 is SQVTM and CDR2 ANQGSEA. CDR3 size: 16 residues. The CDR3 DNA is TGCAGCGTTGACTCCGGACTAGCGGGGAAGTACAATGAGCAGTTCTTC. It translates to CSVDSGLAGKYNEQFF.

This clonotype was detected only a few times. The chain links TRBV6-6 to TRBJ1-2; D not certain. Germline V CDR1 and CDR2: MNHNY, SVGAGI (reference sequence). V lost 0 bases and J 6 bases, leaving 8 bases between the germline ends. The CDR3 totals 13 residues. The CDR3 is CASSYSPLNGYTF. The DNA of the CDR3 is TGTGCCAGCAGTTACTCCCCGTTGAATGGCTACACCTTC.

This clonotype was seen many times. The chain has TRBV5-6 and TRBJ2-1; either TRBD1 or TRBD2 may fit D (5 bases each). This CDR3 region has 13 residues. Germline values: CDR1 SGHDT, CDR2 YYEEEE. The V end was cut by 1 base, the J end by 6 bases, with 8 bases between. CDR3 region: CASSLRDLNEQFF. The CDR3 DNA reads TGTGCCAGCAGCTTGCGGGACCTCAATGAGCAGTTCTTC.

The chain has TRBV5-1 and TRBJ2-7, with 13 bases fitting TRBD2. Germline values: CDR1 SGHRS, CDR2 YFSETQ. The CDR3 has 20 residues. The V and J ends lost 1 base and 0 bases, in that order; junction bases with no gene match: 13. CDR3 region: CASSLSGRLAGGSSSYEQYF. DNA for the CDR3: TGCGCCAGCAGCTTGAGCGGACGACTAGCGGGGGGCTCCAGCTCCTACGAGCAGTACTTC.

There are many counts of this clonotype. The chain combines TRBV20-1 with TRBJ1-2, with D uncertain. V gave up 0 bases and J gave up 3 bases, with 17 bases separating them. In germline, CDR1 is DFQATT, CDR2 SNEGSKA (reference sequence). This CDR3 has 16 amino acids. CDR3 nucleotide sequence: TGCAGTGCTAGAGATAGTGGGAACAGCCTATACTATGGCTACACCTTC. Its protein is CSARDSGNSLYYGYTF.

The rearrangement uses TRBV4-3 and TRBJ2-1; 12 bases map to TRBD2. Germline assignment: CDR1 LGHNA and CDR2 YSLEER. The CDR3 has 17 residues. After removal of 2 bases from V and 9 bases from J, the junction contained 11 bases not matched to a gene. The CDR3 protein is CASSQLLTSGGQTEQFF. For the CDR3, the DNA is TGCGCCAGCAGCCAACTCCTCACTAGCGGGGGGCAGACTGAGCAGTTCTTC.

This clonotype was recorded many times. The V and J genes are TRBV4-3 and TRBJ2-1, with 8 bases that match TRBD2. Germline V gene lookup returns CDR1 LGHNA and CDR2 YSLEER. The trim removed 0 bases at V and 2 bases at J, leaving 0 bases unmatched. The CDR3 is 15 residues long. Here the CDR3 reads CASSQELAAYNEQFF. The CDR3 DNA reads TGCGCCAGCAGCCAAGAACTAGCGGCCTACAATGAGCAGTTCTTC.

This chain links TRBV28 with TRBJ1-2; D gene ambiguous. The CDR3 runs to 12 residues. Trimming took 4 bases from V and 4 from J, leaving 7 bases between them. The germline gives CDR1 MDHEN, CDR2 SYDVKM. The CDR3 protein is CASSSGVYGYTF. The CDR3 coding sequence is TGTGCCAGCAGTTCAGGTGTCTATGGCTACACCTTC.

The V gene is TRBV12-3 or TRBV12-4, the J gene TRBJ1-5, with D possibly TRBD1 on 6 matching bases. V lost 3 bases and J 2 bases, leaving 17 bases between the germline ends. The CDR3 runs to 17 residues. CDR3 nucleotides: TGTGCCAGCAGTTTTGGACAGCCGGGCAGGGGCAATCAGCCCCAGCATTTT. Translating it yields CASSFGQPGRGNQPQHF.

This clonotype has at least ten counts. V and J are TRBV24-1 and TRBJ2-7; no definite D call. Germline assignment: CDR1 KGHDR and CDR2 SFDVKD. This CDR3 contains 13 residues. Trimming stripped 4 bases from V and 5 bases from J, with 11 bases between. CDR3 sequence (DNA): TGTGCCACCAGTGACGCCAGTAGGCACGAGCAGTACTTC. Amino acid sequence: CATSDASRHEQYF.

This clonotype was picked up many times. This chain joins TRBV29-1 and TRBJ2-3; TRBD2 aligns across 14 bases. CDR3 length: 16 residues. The germline CDR1 and CDR2 sequences are SQVTM and ANQGSEA. Losses at the gene ends were 1 base for V and 1 base for J; bases not matched to a gene: 1. In nucleotides, the CDR3 is TGCAGCGTTGAAGGACTAGCGGGGGGGGGCACAGATACGCAGTATTTT. Translated, it gives CSVEGLAGGGTDTQYF.

This clonotype has more than one count but fewer than ten. This chain connects TRBV12-3 or TRBV12-4 to TRBJ2-4; 9 nucleotides align to TRBD2. The CDR3 consists of 15 residues. V was clipped by 5 bases and J by 1 base; unmatched bases: 3. The CDR3 DNA reads as TGTGCCAGCAGTCGAAGCGGGGGGGCCAAAAACATTCAGTACTTC. The encoded protein is CASSRSGGAKNIQYF.

A few counts support this clonotype. This chain links TRBV5-1 with TRBJ2-1; 7 bases fit TRBD1. The CDR3 runs to 16 residues. Germline CDR1 reads SGHRS; CDR2 reads YFSETQ. After removal of 0 bases from V and 4 bases from J, the junction contained 7 bases not matched to a gene. The CDR3 here is CASSLARDSFYNEQFF. The CDR3 DNA follows: TGCGCCAGCAGCTTGGCCCGGGACAGCTTTTACAATGAGCAGTTCTTC.

This clonotype was found many times. This chain links TRBV29-1 with TRBJ1-1, with D possibly being TRBD1 (5 bases). The V gene lost 2 bases and the J gene lost 10 bases, with 11 bases spanning the gap. The length of the CDR3 is 11 residues. The germline V gene encodes CDR1 SQVTM and CDR2 ANQGSEA. Here the CDR3 reads CSVEREGRAFF. The CDR3, as DNA: TGCAGCGTTGAAAGGGAGGGGAGAGCTTTCTTT.

This clonotype has just a few counts. The chain joins TRBV19 to TRBJ1-1; TRBD1 matches at 7 bases. The CDR3 loop spans 13 amino acids. V was pared by 5 bases and J by 7 bases, with 7 bases of the junction left unmatched. From germline, CDR1 is LNHDA and CDR2 SQIVND (reference sequence). DNA of the CDR3: TGTGCCAGTAGTGTAACCGGGACAGATGAAGCTTTCTTT. It specifies CASSVTGTDEAFF.

This chain connects TRBV28 to TRBJ1-2, with 7 bases aligning to TRBD1. The CDR3 sequence is 14 residues long. J was trimmed by 3 bases and V by 3 bases; bases with no gene match: 4. The germline V gene has CDR1 MDHEN and CDR2 SYDVKM. CDR3 protein: CASSLGGQHYGYTF. The CDR3 DNA reads as TGTGCCAGCAGTTTGGGGGGACAGCACTATGGCTACACCTTC.

Comment on this clonotype: One junction end does not reproduce the germline sequence, and a read error may be involved. The chain couples TRBV5-1 to TRBJ2-1; 13 bases agree with TRBD2. Looked up from germline, CDR1 is SGHRS and CDR2 is YFSETQ. The CDR3 sequence is 16 residues long. CDR3 protein: CASSWTGTSGVVENVF. In DNA, the CDR3 is TGCGCCAGCAGCTGGACCGGGACTAGCGGGGTGGTGGAGAACGTCTTC.

In this sample, this clonotype turned up many times. V and J are TRBV30 and TRBJ1-2; D gene unclear. Germline loops: CDR1 GTSNPN, CDR2 SVGIG (reference sequence). V was clipped by 4 bases and J by 0 bases, with 3 bases between them. This CDR3 spans 11 amino acids. This chain's CDR3 is CAWTANYGYTF. The CDR3 DNA is TGTGCCTGGACAGCTAACTATGGCTACACCTTC.